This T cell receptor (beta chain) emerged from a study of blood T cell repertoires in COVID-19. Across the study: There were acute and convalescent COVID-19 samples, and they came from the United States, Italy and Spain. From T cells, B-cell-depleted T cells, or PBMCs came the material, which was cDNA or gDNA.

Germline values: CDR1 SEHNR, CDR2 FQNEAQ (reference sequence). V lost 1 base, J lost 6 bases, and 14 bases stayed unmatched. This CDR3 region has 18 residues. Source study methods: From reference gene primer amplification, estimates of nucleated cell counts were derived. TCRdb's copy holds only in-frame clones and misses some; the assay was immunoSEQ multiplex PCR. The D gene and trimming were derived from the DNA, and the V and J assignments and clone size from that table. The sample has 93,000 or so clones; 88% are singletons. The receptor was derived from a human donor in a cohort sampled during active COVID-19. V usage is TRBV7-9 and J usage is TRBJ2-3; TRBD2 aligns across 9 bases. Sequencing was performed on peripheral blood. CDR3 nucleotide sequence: TGTGCCAGCAGCTTAGGAGGTCGCGCGGGAGGGCCGTGGGATACGCAGTATTTT. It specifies CASSLGGRAGGPWDTQYF.